This T cell receptor beta chain derives from a study of cytomegalovirus exposure and HLA in healthy donors. Use of 60 Vbeta and 13 Jbeta primers characterized the PCR. Using immunoSEQ multiplex PCR, the repertoire was profiled, and TCRdb retains in-frame clones only, with some absent. Counted here are fewer than 200,000 clones, approximately 70% occurring once; the ten biggest clones make up about 2%. To note about this clone: Its specificity is unknown.

Each donor was healthy, and each was a bone marrow donor. Points from the study as a whole: Researchers reported that three CMV-associated chains were confirmed in vitro as CMV antigen-specific. A prior analysis recorded that most TCR beta V segments were productive about 87% or about 30% of the time.

The CDR3 contains 13 residues. Germline V gives CDR1 SQVTM, CDR2 ANQGSEA. The V and J ends lost 5 bases and 3 bases, in that order; junction bases with no gene match: 3. The sequencing sample was made of PBMCs. The receptor was derived from a woman in her 30s in good health and CMV-seronegative. V usage is TRBV29-1 and J usage is TRBJ2-1, with TRBD1 identical over 8 bases. The CDR3 DNA follows: TGCAGCGTTTCTGGACAGGGCTACAATGAGCAGTTCTTC. As protein: CSVSGQGYNEQFF.